Shown below are 17 T cell receptor beta chains from a single sample sequenced in a study of Ad26.COV2.S vaccination and SARS-CoV-2 variants. The table came from immunoSEQ multiplex PCR; TCRdb's copy has only in-frame clones and leaves some out. In the table there are around 300,000 clones, approximately 87% of which are singletons. The treatment denotes: approximately 18 received Ad26.COV2.S at low or high dose, single or two shots; about 5 received placebo; per-sample allocation not given. Material that was analyzed had been drawn on day 63 after the first vaccine or placebo injection. Material: peripheral blood, obtained in a trial of Ad26.COV2.S vaccine versus placebo. Receptors were obtained from a person aged 18-60 years who received the Ad26.COV2.S COVID-19 vaccine or a placebo.

The chain combines TRBV18 with TRBJ1-1; D remains unclear. CDR3 size: 16 residues. The germline V gene encodes CDR1 KGHSH and CDR2 LQKENI. Trimming left V 0 bases short and J 11 bases short, with 22 bases between. The CDR3 nucleotides read TGTGCCAGCTCACCACCTACTACCGGCCACACACGCGGCGCTTTCTTT. Protein: CASSPPTTGHTRGAFF.

This chain connects TRBV2 to TRBJ1-1; D possibly corresponds to TRBD1 (6 bases). Germline V gene lookup returns CDR1 SNHLY and CDR2 FYNNEI. The CDR3 covers 18 residues. Trimming took off 6 bases at V and 0 bases at J, with 23 bases between the two ends. The CDR3 sequence is CASSGSKSPGGLNTEAFF. The CDR3 nucleotides are TGTGCCAGCAGCGGTTCTAAGTCCCCGGGGGGGCTGAACACTGAAGCTTTCTTT.

The genes are TRBV6-2 or TRBV6-3 and TRBJ2-2; no clear D. Germline V gene lookup returns CDR1 MNHEY and CDR2 SVGEGT. V shed 3 bases and J shed 3 bases, with 11 bases lying between them. The CDR3 contains 15 residues. CDR3 coding DNA: TGTGCCAGCAGTTATCTTCCACTGCACACCGGGGAGCTGTTTTTT. This encodes CASSYLPLHTGELFF.

This clone was seen only once. The V gene is TRBV5-4, the J gene TRBJ1-2, with D hard to call. V dropped 4 bases and J dropped 0 bases, with 13 bases sitting between them. The germline CDR1 and CDR2 sequences are SGHNT and YYREEE (reference sequence). This CDR3 is 15 amino acids long. CDR3 protein: CASSPMRGSNYGYTF. The CDR3 region has the DNA TGTGCCAGCAGCCCAATGCGGGGTTCTAACTATGGCTACACCTTC.

This clone was recorded a few times. Other DNA variants within this sample encode the same CDR3. The chain combines TRBV4-1 with TRBJ2-5; D unresolved. The CDR3 consists of 14 residues. V was shortened by 1 base and J by 1 base, with 7 bases between the two germline ends. Per germline, CDR1 MGHRA and CDR2 YSYEKL. This CDR3 reads CASSQVRRQETQYF. The CDR3 DNA reads as TGCGCCAGCAGCCAAGTCCGCCGCCAAGAGACCCAGTACTTC.

This clone occurred once. The chain employs TRBV15 and TRBJ1-2, with 7 bases that match TRBD1. CDR3 length: 14 residues. V lost 8 bases, J lost 5 bases, and 11 bases stayed unmatched. The germline gives CDR1 LNHNV, CDR2 YYDKDF (reference sequence). In nucleotides, the CDR3 is TGTGCCACCTCCAATCAGGGGACAGCATATGGCTACACCTTC. Encoded protein: CATSNQGTAYGYTF.

This clone showed up just a few times. The rearrangement uses TRBV30 and TRBJ1-1; no firm D call. This CDR3 spans 13 amino acids. Per the germline V gene, CDR1 is GTSNPN and CDR2 is SVGIG (reference sequence). The V end lost 0 bases, the J end lost 11 bases, and 16 bases lay between the germline ends. DNA for the CDR3: TGTGCCTGGAGTGTGCCCTTTGCTTCGTATGCTTTCTTT. The encoded protein is CAWSVPFASYAFF.

This clone appeared a single time. The J gene is TRBJ2-2, the V gene TRBV28; D unclear. The CDR3 totals 14 residues. The germline V gene has CDR1 MDHEN and CDR2 SYDVKM. The V end lost 3 bases, the J end lost 1 base, and 6 bases lay between the germline ends. The CDR3 DNA reads TGTGCCAGCAGTTTTGGGGAGAACACCGGGGAGCTGTTTTTT. It translates to CASSFGENTGELFF. The full variable domain, in which reference TRBV28 and TRBJ2-2 provide the parts outside the CDR3, is DVKVTQSSRYLVKRTGEKVFLECVQDMDHENMFWYRQDPGLGLRLIYFSYDVKMKEKGDIPEGYSVSREKKERFSLILESASTNQTSMYLCASSFGENTGELFFGEGSRLTVL.

This clone was counted between two and nine times. This chain links TRBV19 with TRBJ1-3; tentative D call: TRBD1 (6 bases). CDR1 LNHDA and CDR2 SQIVND come from the germline V gene (reference sequence). Trimming pared 5 bases from V and 6 bases from J, leaving 14 bases between. This CDR3 spans 14 amino acids. CDR3 DNA sequence: TGTGCCAGTAGTGTACAGGGAGGAATAAACACCATATATTTT. It encodes CASSVQGGINTIYF.

The gene calls are TRBV6-6 and TRBJ2-7; tentative D call: TRBD1 (5 bases). V lost 7 bases and J 6 bases, leaving 19 bases between the germline ends. The germline gives CDR1 MNHNY, CDR2 SVGAGI (reference sequence). The CDR3 covers 14 residues. This CDR3 is CASTPLSGSGEQYV. CDR3 coding DNA: TGTGCCAGCACCCCCCTGTCAGGGTCGGGCGAGCAGTACGTC.

The V and J genes are TRBV9 and TRBJ2-1, with 8 bases fitting TRBD2. CDR3 length equals 15 residues. After removal of 5 bases from V and 4 bases from J, the junction contained 8 bases not matched to a gene. CDR1 and CDR2 (germline): SGDLS, YYNGEE. CDR3 in DNA: TGTGCCAGCAGTATAGCGGGGTTAAAATACAATGAGCAGTTCTTC. As protein: CASSIAGLKYNEQFF.

The chain couples TRBV2 to TRBJ1-4; D gene ambiguous. The CDR3 has 14 residues. From germline, CDR1 is SNHLY and CDR2 FYNNEI. Trimming removed 2 bases at V and 7 bases at J, with 11 bases between. As DNA, the CDR3 is TGTGCCAGCAGTGAATCGGTAGGGCTTGAAAAACTGTTTTTT. Translating it yields CASSESVGLEKLFF.

V and J are TRBV9 and TRBJ2-2, with D possibly being TRBD1 or TRBD2 (5 bases each). CDR3 size: 13 residues. From germline, CDR1 is SGDLS and CDR2 YYNGEE. Deletions cut 3 bases from V and 6 bases from J, with 9 bases between. The CDR3 loop reads CASSDRDAGELFF. Written as DNA, the CDR3 is TGTGCCAGCAGCGACCGGGACGCCGGGGAGCTGTTTTTT.

The CDR3 here is CSATRNGYTF. As DNA, the CDR3 is TGCAGTGCTACCAGGAATGGCTACACCTTC. The V call is TRBV20-1, the J call TRBJ1-2; D not certain. Per the germline V gene, CDR1 is DFQATT and CDR2 is SNEGSKA (reference sequence). V gave up 4 bases and J gave up 6 bases, with 6 bases separating them. This CDR3 has 10 residues.

The chain joins TRBV2 to TRBJ2-7; no clear D gene. The V and J ends lost 8 bases and 6 bases respectively, with 8 bases between them. The CDR3 has 10 amino acids. Germline values: CDR1 SNHLY, CDR2 FYNNEI. The CDR3 spells CASQDSEQYF. Written as DNA, the CDR3 is TGTGCCAGCCAAGATTCCGAGCAGTACTTC.

This clone was observed a single time. V usage is TRBV18 and J usage is TRBJ2-7; D uncertain. CDR1 and CDR2 (germline): KGHSH, LQKENI. The CDR3 is 13 amino acids. The germline V and J ends were trimmed by 3 bases and 6 bases, with 12 bases remaining between them. The CDR3 region is CASSPHGPTEQYF. In nucleotides, the CDR3 is TGTGCCAGCTCACCGCACGGGCCCACCGAGCAGTACTTC.

The CDR3 reads CASSHPDRPTEAFF. The CDR3 DNA reads as TGCGCCAGCAGCCACCCCGATCGCCCCACTGAAGCTTTCTTT. The chain uses TRBV4-3 and TRBJ1-1; D unclear. Per germline, CDR1 LGHNA and CDR2 YSLEER. V was pared by 3 bases and J by 4 bases, with 12 bases between. The CDR3 loop spans 14 amino acids.